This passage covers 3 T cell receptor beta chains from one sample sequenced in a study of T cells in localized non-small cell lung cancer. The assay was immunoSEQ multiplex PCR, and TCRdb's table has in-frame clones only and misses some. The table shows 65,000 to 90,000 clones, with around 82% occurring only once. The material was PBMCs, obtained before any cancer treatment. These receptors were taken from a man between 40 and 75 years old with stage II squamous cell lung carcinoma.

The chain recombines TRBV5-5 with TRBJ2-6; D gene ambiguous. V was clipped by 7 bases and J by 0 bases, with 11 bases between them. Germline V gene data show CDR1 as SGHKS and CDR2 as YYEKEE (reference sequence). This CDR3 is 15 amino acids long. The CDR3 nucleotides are TGTGCCAGCCACTTGGATGTCTCTGGGGCCAACGTCCTGACTTTC. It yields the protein CASHLDVSGANVLTF.

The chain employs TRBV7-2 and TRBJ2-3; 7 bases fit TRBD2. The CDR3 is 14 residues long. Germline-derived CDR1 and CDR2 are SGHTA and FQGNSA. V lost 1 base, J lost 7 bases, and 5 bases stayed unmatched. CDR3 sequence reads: CASSLVREENTQYF. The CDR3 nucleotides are TGTGCCAGCAGCTTAGTCCGGGAGGAGAATACGCAGTATTTT.

The DNA of the CDR3 is TGTGCCACTTCACCTCTATCAGGAACCAACACTGAAGCTTTCTTT. Translated: CATSPLSGTNTEAFF. The chain joins TRBV2 to TRBJ1-1, with D unresolved. This CDR3 is 15 amino acids long. The V gene lost 10 bases and the J gene lost 2 bases, with 20 bases spanning the gap. CDR1 is SNHLY and CDR2 is FYNNEI in the germline V gene. The variable domain in full, with the rest retrieved from reference TRBV2 and TRBJ1-1, is EPEVTQTPSHQVTQMGQEVILRCVPISNHLYFYWYRQILGQKVEFLVSFYNNEISEKSEIFDDQFSVERPDGSNFTLKIRSTKLEDSAMYFCATSPLSGTNTEAFFGQGTRLTVV.